Described below is a single TCR beta chain sequence and its context. The data are from a study of blood T cell repertoires in COVID-19. Germline V gives CDR1 KGHDR, CDR2 SFDVKD. The CDR3 is made up of 15 amino acids. The V gene end was trimmed by 4 bases and the J gene end by 3 bases; junction bases not matched to a gene: 8. Method: immunoSEQ multiplex PCR; TCRdb's copy keeps in-frame clones and lacks some. Of more than 95,000 clones listed, about 88% were seen once; the top ten hold approximately 1.4%. This chain uses TRBV24-1 with TRBJ2-7; TRBD1 agrees at 7 bases. Material: peripheral blood. The clonotype was recovered from a human donor in a cohort sampled during active COVID-19. The CDR3, as DNA: TGTGCCACCAGTGACCCGGGACAGCAAAGCTACGAGCAGTACTTC. Translated, it gives CATSDPGQQSYEQYF.